A selection of T cell receptor beta chains follows, all from one sample in a study of identical twins. TCRdb re-derived calls from the 5' RACE reads in MiXCR, one entry per CDR3 protein. The sample includes a few hundred thousand distinct CDR3 sequences, around 9.7% seen only once; the top ten take 5.5% to 9%. A further study also used this sample, focusing on yellow fever vaccine responses in identical twins.

The sample consisted of CD8+ T cells sorted from blood. The receptor set was obtained from a woman between 18 and 29 years old in good health. Each CDR3 is given with its conserved first and last residue. D genes are given only for firm matches. Some rows mark clone size as missing; the rest say once, few, many or name a class of expanded clone.

cdr3_aa cdr3_nt clone_size v_call d_call j_call
CASSYSGTINEQFF TGTGCCAGCAGCTATTCGGGGACTATCAATGAGCAGTTCTTC many TRBV7-2 TRBD2 TRBJ2-1
CSVRGGGTPDTQYF TGCAGCGTCCGTGGGGGGGGGACCCCAGATACGCAGTATTTT NA TRBV29-1 TRBD2 TRBJ2-3
CASSTGGGISYEQYF TGTGCCAGCAGCACAGGTGGGGGGATAAGCTACGAGCAGTACTTC NA TRBV9 NA TRBJ2-7
CASSFSGGVTTSSYNEQFF TGTGCCAGCAGCTTTAGCGGGGGGGTAACTACCAGTTCCTACAATGAGCAGTTCTTC many TRBV7-2 TRBD2 TRBJ2-1
CASRGSGRNTIYF TGTGCCAGCAGGGGGTCAGGGAGAAACACCATATATTTT few TRBV9 NA TRBJ1-3
CASRLTGGLDEQYF TGTGCCAGCAGACTCACAGGGGGCCTCGACGAGCAGTACTTC NA TRBV28 TRBD1 TRBJ2-7
CASSPPTGSPNYGYTF TGCGCCAGCAGCCCGCCCACTGGAAGTCCCAACTATGGCTACACCTTC many TRBV5-1 NA TRBJ1-2
CASSLFRPPYNEQFF TGTGCCAGCAGTTTATTCCGGCCCCCCTACAATGAGCAGTTCTTC many TRBV12-3/TRBV12-4 NA TRBJ2-1
CASSHRGRWDYNEQFF TGTGCCAGCAGTCACAGGGGGCGCTGGGATTACAATGAGCAGTTCTTC many TRBV28 TRBD1 TRBJ2-1
CSASGADQSSPLHF TGCAGTGCTAGTGGTGCCGACCAGTCTTCACCCCTCCACTTT many TRBV20-1 NA TRBJ1-6
CASSPPNGGENIQYF TGTGCCAGCAGCCCACCCAACGGAGGAGAAAACATTCAGTACTTC many TRBV7-9 NA TRBJ2-4